One sample yielded the 12 T cell receptor beta chains listed below, sequenced in a study of T cells after yellow fever vaccination. TCRdb ran MiXCR on the 5' RACE reads and lists one entry per CDR3 protein. The repertoire holds some 600,000 distinct CDR3 sequences, with approximately 13% as singletons. The specimen was PBMCs, collected on the day of the yellow fever booster vaccination. The receptor set was obtained from a man aged 25-45 years who received the YFV17D yellow fever vaccine.

The genes are TRBV19 and TRBJ2-7; D not resolved. Trimming removed 3 bases from V and 2 bases from J, with 8 bases in between. Germline CDR1 is LNHDA and CDR2 is SQIVND (reference sequence). The CDR3 contains 13 residues. The CDR3 is CASSIPPAYEQYF. The CDR3 DNA reads as TGTGCCAGTAGTATCCCTCCGGCCTACGAGCAGTACTTC.

The chain joins TRBV6-1 to TRBJ2-3; D might be TRBD1 (5 bases). Germline-derived CDR1 and CDR2 are MNHNS and SASEGT. Trimming pared 5 bases from V and 2 bases from J, leaving 11 bases between. CDR3 size: 14 residues. The CDR3 region has the DNA TGTGCCAGCAGTAGGGGATGGACCACAGATACGCAGTATTTT. Amino acids: CASSRGWTTDTQYF.

J is TRBJ2-1 and V is TRBV7-2; a possible D gene is TRBD2 (5 bases). The CDR3 runs 16 residues. Germline values: CDR1 SGHTA, CDR2 FQGNSA. V lost 5 bases, J lost 10 bases, and 24 bases lay in between. CDR3 loop: CASSQNVRVGYLEQFF. Here the CDR3 DNA reads TGTGCCAGCAGCCAGAATGTGCGGGTGGGATATTTGGAGCAGTTCTTC.

The chain combines TRBV5-1 with TRBJ2-7; D gene unclear. Germline assignment: CDR1 SGHRS and CDR2 YFSETQ. The length of the CDR3 is 15 residues. The ends were cut back, 6 bases at V and 3 bases at J, with 19 bases in the middle. The CDR3 region is CASKRTTQTDYEQYF. CDR3 nucleotide sequence: TGCGCCAGCAAGAGGACCACCCAAACCGACTACGAGCAGTACTTC.

The V and J genes are TRBV4-2 and TRBJ2-1; possibly TRBD1 or TRBD2 for D (5 bases each). From germline, CDR1 is LGHNA and CDR2 YNFKEQ. The CDR3 is 17 amino acids. Trimming removed 0 bases at V and 2 bases at J, with 14 bases between. The CDR3 loop reads CASSQEGPSGPYNEQFF. The CDR3 coding sequence is TGTGCCAGCAGCCAAGAAGGACCCTCGGGGCCCTACAATGAGCAGTTCTTC.

This clonotype was seen more than once but under ten times. The chain carries TRBV19 and TRBJ2-7; TRBD1 matches 9 bases. V dropped 4 bases and J dropped 0; count of bases not matched to a gene: 4. This CDR3 has 15 residues. From germline, CDR1 is LNHDA and CDR2 SQIVND (reference sequence). CDR3 in DNA: TGTGCCAGTAGTAAACGACAGGGGGGCTCCTACGAGCAGTACTTC. Translation: CASSKRQGGSYEQYF.

This clonotype came up a few times. The chain combines TRBV12-3 or TRBV12-4 with TRBJ1-1; D possibly corresponds to TRBD1 (6 bases). CDR3 length equals 16 residues. V lost 2 bases to trimming and J lost 2 bases, with 15 bases between them. The CDR3 DNA is TGTGCCAGCAGTTTACGGAGGACAGCCCTAAACACTGAAGCTTTCTTT. It encodes CASSLRRTALNTEAFF.

A few counts support this clonotype. V gene TRBV12-3 or TRBV12-4 combines with J gene TRBJ2-5, with a weak D call TRBD1 (6 bases). V was cut by 6 bases and J by 5 bases, with 25 bases left in between. The CDR3 extends over 17 amino acids. The CDR3 DNA reads TGTGCCAGCAGCCGGACTTATGAAGGGGGTGGGGGCGAGACCCAGTACTTC. Residues: CASSRTYEGGGGETQYF.

This clonotype was observed a few times. The chain is built from TRBV6-2 or TRBV6-3 and TRBJ2-7; D is ambiguous. V lost 7 bases and J lost 1, with 11 bases in between. This CDR3 region has 13 residues. Germline-derived CDR1 and CDR2 are MNHEY and SVGEGT. In DNA form, the CDR3 reads TGTGCCAGCACGGGCTACCCATCCTACGAGCAGTACTTC. Translation: CASTGYPSYEQYF.

The genes are TRBV11-2 and TRBJ2-5; the D gene is possibly TRBD1 (5 bases). The V end lost 2 bases, the J end lost 13 bases, and 14 bases lay between the germline ends. This CDR3 spans 12 amino acids. Germline V gene lookup returns CDR1 SGHAT and CDR2 FQNNGV. The CDR3 bases are TGTGCCAGCAGCTTATCCCACGGACAACGGTACTTC. Its translation is CASSLSHGQRYF.

The chain couples TRBV4-2 to TRBJ2-1; 9 bases align to TRBD2. The germline gives CDR1 LGHNA, CDR2 YNFKEQ. J lost 8 bases, V lost 0 bases, and 5 bases had no gene match. The CDR3 is 15 amino acids. This CDR3 is CASSQDLAGFDEQFF. CDR3 DNA sequence: TGTGCCAGCAGCCAAGATCTAGCGGGATTTGATGAGCAGTTCTTC.

The chain recombines TRBV2 with TRBJ1-4, with D tentatively TRBD1 (5 bases). The V gene lost 6 bases and the J gene lost 7 bases, with 12 bases spanning the gap. The CDR3 has 13 amino acids. The germline gives CDR1 SNHLY, CDR2 FYNNEI. DNA of the CDR3: TGTGCCAGCAGGGGGGAGTTGGGTGAAAAACTGTTTTTT. Encoded protein: CASRGELGEKLFF.